This T cell receptor beta chain was documented in a study of CD8+ T cells in alopecia areata. Points from the study as a whole: Many expanded lesional clones persisted in scalp and blood during tofacitinib treatment.

Turning to this clone: Antigen unknown.

Specified treatment: oral pan-JAK inhibitor, 5-10 mg twice daily. Following RNA extraction, reverse transcription yielded cDNA that acted as the sequencing template. Produced via immunoSEQ multiplex PCR; TCRdb's table is partial and in-frame only. In the table there are hundreds of thousands of clones, more than 55% of which are singletons. V lost 1 base, J lost 6 bases, and 9 bases lay in between. Per germline, CDR1 SEHNR and CDR2 FQNEAQ (reference sequence). The CDR3 contains 13 residues. The receptor's source is a human donor with alopecia areata. Material: CD4+ T cells sorted from blood, obtained at week 44, from a patient treated with tofacitinib. The J gene is TRBJ1-2, the V gene TRBV7-9; D is ambiguous. CDR3 sequence: CASSLVAGHGYTF. The CDR3 DNA reads as TGTGCCAGCAGCTTAGTTGCGGGTCATGGCTACACCTTC.